This TCR beta chain comes out of a study of Graves' ophthalmopathy and Graves' hyperthyroidism. Study-wide findings and caveats: A majority of expanded thyroid clonotypes exceeding 0.001 frequency were likewise present in blood. For predicting ophthalmopathy progression, the model had nearly 71% sensitivity and nearly 75% specificity. Sensitivity reached roughly 88% and specificity approximately 81% for a 13-signature model separating ophthalmopathy from stable hyperthyroidism.

RNA transcripts served as template for amplifying TCR beta CDR3 sequences. The authors performed first-round RT-PCR with HTBI primers and then a second-round multiplex PCR. TCRdb processed the multiplex PCR reads anew with MiXCR; each CDR3 protein has one entry. The profile shows 1 million to 1.3 million distinct CDR3 sequences, about 36% of them singletons. This clonotype was counted ten times or more. Its matching antigen is unknown. The V end lost 2 bases, the J end lost 3 bases, and 14 bases lay between the germline ends. The germline gives CDR1 SGDLS, CDR2 YYNGEE. The CDR3 is 15 amino acids. This clonotype was sampled from an adult man with Graves' hyperthyroidism. The V call is TRBV9, the J call TRBJ1-2; a possible D gene is TRBD1 (5 bases). The sample was peripheral blood or thyroid tissue (not recorded which). CDR3 nucleotides: TGTGCCAGCAGCGTGCGGGGGACTATTGACTATGGCTACACCTTC. Its translation: CASSVRGTIDYGYTF.